At least ten counts were recorded for the clone carrying this T cell receptor beta chain. The antigen is unknown. Time point in this sample: newly diagnosed GD, antithyroid drugs for less than 3 months. After RNA was extracted from PBMCs, the TCR library was made from it. The V gene end was trimmed by 3 bases and the J gene end by 4 bases; junction bases not matched to a gene: 4. CDR1 and CDR2 (germline): SGHAT, FQNNGV. The CDR3 is 14 residues long. The data were taken from a study of regulatory T cells in long-lasting Graves disease. In building TCR beta libraries, iRepertoire HTBI primers were used together with Arm-PCR of CDR3 regions. TCRdb itself ran the multiplex PCR reads through MiXCR, one entry per CDR3 protein. This sample has around 250,000 distinct CDR3 sequences, with under 20% found just once. Overall study findings and caveats: Reduced TCR diversity was observed in persistent Graves' patients versus newly diagnosed patients.

This sample also belongs to another study, concerning T cells in Graves' hyperthyroidism and ophthalmopathy. This second study notes: HTBI primers were used for first-round RT-PCR of the TCR CDR3. Researchers found most expanded thyroid clonotypes above 0.001 in blood as well.

The sample consisted of peripheral blood mononuclear cells (PBMCs), taken at new diagnosis, from a patient treated with antithyroid drugs. This clonotype was sampled from a woman in her 30s with Graves disease. The chain carries TRBV11-2 and TRBJ1-1; 8 nucleotides agree with TRBD1. As DNA, the CDR3 is TGTGCCAGCAGCTTCGACAGGGGAACCACTGAAGCTTTCTTT. It is translated as CASSFDRGTTEAFF.